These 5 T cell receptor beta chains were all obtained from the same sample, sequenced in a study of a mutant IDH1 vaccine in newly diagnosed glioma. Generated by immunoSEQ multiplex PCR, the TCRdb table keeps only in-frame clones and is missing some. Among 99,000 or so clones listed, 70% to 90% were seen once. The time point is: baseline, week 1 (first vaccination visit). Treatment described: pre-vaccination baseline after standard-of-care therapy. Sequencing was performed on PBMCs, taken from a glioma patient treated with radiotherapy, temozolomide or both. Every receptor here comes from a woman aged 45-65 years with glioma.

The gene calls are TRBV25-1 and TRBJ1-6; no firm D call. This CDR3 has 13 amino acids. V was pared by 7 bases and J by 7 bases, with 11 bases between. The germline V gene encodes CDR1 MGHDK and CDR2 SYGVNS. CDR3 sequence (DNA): TGTGCCAGCAAGGGTTTGGTAAATTCACCCCTCCACTTT. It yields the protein CASKGLVNSPLHF.

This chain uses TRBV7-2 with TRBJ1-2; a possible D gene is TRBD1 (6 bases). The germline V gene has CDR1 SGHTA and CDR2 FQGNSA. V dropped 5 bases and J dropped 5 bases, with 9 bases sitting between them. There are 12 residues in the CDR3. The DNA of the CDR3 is TGTGCCAGCAGCCTACAGGGATATGGCTACACCTTC. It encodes CASSLQGYGYTF.

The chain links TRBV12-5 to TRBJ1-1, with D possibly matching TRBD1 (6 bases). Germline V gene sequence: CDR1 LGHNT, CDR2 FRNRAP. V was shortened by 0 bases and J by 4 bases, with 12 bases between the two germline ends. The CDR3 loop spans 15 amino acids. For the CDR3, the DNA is TGTGCTAGTGGTTTGGTACAACAGGGTTTCACTGAAGCTTTCTTT. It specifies CASGLVQQGFTEAFF.

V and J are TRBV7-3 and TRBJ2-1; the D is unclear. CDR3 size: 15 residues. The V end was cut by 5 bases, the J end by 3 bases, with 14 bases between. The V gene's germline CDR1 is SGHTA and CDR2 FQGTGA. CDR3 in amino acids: CASSPLDRSYNEQFF. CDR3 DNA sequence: TGTGCCAGCAGCCCCCTTGACCGGAGCTACAATGAGCAGTTCTTC.

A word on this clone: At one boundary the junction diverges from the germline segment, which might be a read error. In nucleotides, the CDR3 is TGTGCTAGCAGCTTAGGACTAGCGGGAGTAGGGGAGACCCAGTACTTC. Translation: CASSLGLAGVGETQYF. The chain combines TRBV7-7 with TRBJ2-5; TRBD2 agrees at 13 bases. Germline V CDR1 and CDR2: SSHAT, FNYEAQ (reference sequence). The CDR3 is made up of 16 amino acids.